Each of the 32 T cell receptor beta chains below was sequenced from the same sample in a study of control samples from healthy donors and cancer patients. Sequencing was performed with immunoSEQ multiplex PCR; in TCRdb, only in-frame clones are kept and a portion is missing. The table lists 100,000 to 150,000 clones, 80% to 95% of them singletons, with around 6% in the top ten. The sequenced sample was blood. These receptor sequences come from a man aged 18-30 years in good health.

This clone was seen only once. The chain joins TRBV30 to TRBJ1-1, with 8 nucleotides matching TRBD1. Germline lookup yields CDR1 GTSNPN and CDR2 SVGIG (reference sequence). The V segment lost 3 bases and the J segment 5 bases; nucleotides outside the gene matches: 11. The CDR3 runs 15 residues. The CDR3 coding sequence is TGTGCCTGGAGGGGAAGGATTACAGGGGGGACTGAAGCTTTCTTT. This encodes CAWRGRITGGTEAFF.

This chain joins TRBV5-4 and TRBJ2-2; perhaps TRBD2 as D (5 bases). CDR1 is SGHNT, CDR2 YYREEE, per germline (reference sequence). V was shortened by 4 bases and J by 2 bases, with 12 bases between the two germline ends. The CDR3 runs to 15 residues. The CDR3 protein is CASSLSLANTGELFF. CDR3 DNA: TGTGCCAGCAGCCTGTCTCTAGCAAACACCGGGGAGCTGTTTTTT.

This chain links TRBV9 with TRBJ1-2; 8 bases match TRBD1. Germline CDR1 SGDLS, CDR2 YYNGEE. Trimming at V came to 0 bases and at J to 2 bases, leaving 3 bases not matched to a gene. The CDR3 runs to 15 residues. In DNA, the CDR3 is TGTGCCAGCAGCGTAGGACAGGGGCCGAACTATGGCTACACCTTC. This sequence encodes CASSVGQGPNYGYTF.

V is TRBV4-1 and J is TRBJ2-3, with D perhaps matching TRBD2 (5 bases). Germline V CDR1 and CDR2: MGHRA, YSYEKL. This CDR3 spans 16 amino acids. V was pared by 3 bases and J by 5 bases, with 18 bases between. The CDR3 is CASSHGRTQGIDTQYF. CDR3 coding DNA: TGCGCCAGCAGCCACGGCCGGACTCAAGGGATAGATACGCAGTATTTT.

This chain uses TRBV2 with TRBJ2-5; D is possibly TRBD2 (6 bases). Trimming removed 6 bases at V and 4 bases at J, with 12 bases between. Germline loops: CDR1 SNHLY, CDR2 FYNNEI. This CDR3 has 13 amino acids. DNA for the CDR3: TGTGCCAGCAGCGGTGGGAGGAGAGAGACCCAGTACTTC. Encoded protein: CASSGGRRETQYF.

This chain links TRBV11-2 with TRBJ2-5; 11 nucleotides line up with TRBD1. Germline CDR1 is SGHAT and CDR2 is FQNNGV. This CDR3 is 16 amino acids long. J was trimmed by 5 bases and V by 1 base; bases with no gene match: 6. CDR3 sequence reads: CASSLVWTGGRETQYF. For the CDR3, the DNA is TGTGCCAGCAGCTTAGTTTGGACAGGGGGCAGGGAGACCCAGTACTTC.

The CDR3 loop is CASSLAGALDTQYF. The CDR3 DNA sequence: TGTGCCAGCAGCCTAGCGGGGGCATTAGATACGCAGTATTTT. The chain is built from TRBV25-1 and TRBJ2-3; 10 positions match TRBD2. CDR1 and CDR2 (germline): MGHDK, SYGVNS. The CDR3 has 14 residues. V dropped 6 bases and J dropped 5; count of bases not matched to a gene: 5. Drawing the rest from reference TRBV25-1 and TRBJ2-3, the complete variable domain is EADIYQTPRYLVIGTGKKITLECSQTMGHDKMYWYQQDPGMELHLIHYSYGVNSTEKGDLSSESTVSRIRTEHFPLTLESARPSHTSQYLCASSLAGALDTQYFGPGTRLTVL.

The rearrangement links TRBV28 to TRBJ1-1; tentatively, D is TRBD1 (6 bases). With 1 base removed from V and 8 bases from J, the gap between germline ends came to 20 bases. There are 16 residues in the CDR3. The germline V gene encodes CDR1 MDHEN and CDR2 SYDVKM. The CDR3 loop is CASSLLRTASNSEAFF. The CDR3 region has the DNA TGTGCCAGCAGTTTATTGCGGACAGCCTCTAATTCGGAAGCTTTCTTT.

This clone came up once. This chain uses TRBV9 with TRBJ2-1; 7 bases match TRBD2. Germline loops: CDR1 SGDLS, CDR2 YYNGEE. This CDR3 region has 17 residues. Germline trimming cut 0 bases from V and 0 bases from J; bases unmatched to any gene: 6. The CDR3 reads CASSVEKRGSSYNEQFF. The DNA for the CDR3 is TGTGCCAGCAGCGTAGAGAAGCGGGGAAGCTCCTACAATGAGCAGTTCTTC.

Concerning this clone itself: Other DNA sequences in this specimen translate into the identical CDR3. The chain combines TRBV11-2 with TRBJ2-5; D unresolved. The CDR3 is 13 amino acids. V was trimmed by 1 base and J by 3 bases, leaving 6 bases between them. In germline, CDR1 is SGHAT, CDR2 FQNNGV. The DNA for the CDR3 is TGTGCCAGCAGCTTAGGCGAAAAAGAGACCCAGTACTTC. It encodes CASSLGEKETQYF.

This rearrangement joins TRBV6-6 to TRBJ1-6; weak D call: TRBD1 (6 bases). The V gene lost 4 bases and the J gene lost 9 bases, with 13 bases spanning the gap. The CDR3 length is 14 residues. The germline V gene encodes CDR1 MNHNY and CDR2 SVGAGI (reference sequence). The CDR3 DNA sequence: TGTGCCAGCAGTTCGGACAGAATCGGTTCACCCCTCCACTTT. Translating gives CASSSDRIGSPLHF.

The genes are TRBV7-6 and TRBJ2-1; TRBD2 aligns across 7 bases. Unmatched junction bases numbered 17, after V lost 7 bases and J lost 5 bases. The CDR3 totals 17 residues. Germline CDR1 is SGHVS and CDR2 is FNYEAQ. CDR3 nucleotide sequence: TGTGCCAGCAAGAAACGCACCGGCCTAGCGGAAAACAATGAGCAGTTCTTC. Its translation is CASKKRTGLAENNEQFF.

This chain uses TRBV4-1 with TRBJ2-7; TRBD2 might be the D (6 bases). Germline V CDR1 and CDR2: MGHRA, YSYEKL. The CDR3 consists of 15 residues. V was shortened by 1 base and J by 2 bases, with 12 bases between the two germline ends. The CDR3 sequence: CASSQATSSTYEQYF. The DNA of the CDR3 is TGCGCCAGCAGCCAAGCAACTAGCTCGACCTACGAGCAGTACTTC.

V is TRBV4-2 and J is TRBJ2-7; D remains ambiguous. Trimming took off 3 bases at V and 0 bases at J, with 6 bases between the two ends. Germline CDR1 LGHNA, CDR2 YNFKEQ. The length of the CDR3 is 13 residues. The CDR3 spells CASSQSGSYEQYF. As DNA, the CDR3 is TGTGCCAGCAGCCAGTCCGGCTCCTACGAGCAGTACTTC.

The table lists this clone with a count of one. The chain carries TRBV19 and TRBJ1-6; D is ambiguous. CDR1 and CDR2 from the germline V gene are LNHDA and SQIVND (reference sequence). There are 15 residues in the CDR3. V was cut by 3 bases and J by 0 bases, with 6 bases left in between. Here the CDR3 DNA reads TGTGCCAGTAGTATCACCGTCTCCTATAATTCACCCCTCCACTTT. Its translation is CASSITVSYNSPLHF.

The CDR3 reads CASSGSGTEAFF. CDR3 coding DNA: TGTGCCAGCAGCGGATCGGGCACTGAAGCTTTCTTT. This chain uses TRBV13 with TRBJ1-1; D uncertain. CDR3 length equals 12 residues. Germline loops: CDR1 PRHDT, CDR2 FYEKMQ (reference sequence). V lost 5 bases and J 4 bases, leaving 8 bases between the germline ends.

The V and J genes are TRBV11-2 and TRBJ2-7; D possibly corresponds to TRBD2 (5 bases). V shed 5 bases and J shed 1 base, with 15 bases lying between them. CDR3 length equals 15 residues. CDR1 and CDR2 (germline): SGHAT, FQNNGV. The CDR3 region has the DNA TGTGCCAGCAGCCCACCCGGAGGTCGTTCCTACGAGCAGTACTTC. Protein: CASSPPGGRSYEQYF.

The CDR3 bases are TGTGCCAGCAGTCGACAGGGTGAAAAACTGTTTTTT. This encodes CASSRQGEKLFF. V and J are TRBV6-6 and TRBJ1-4; 7 bases fit TRBD1. CDR1 is MNHNY, CDR2 SVGAGI, per germline (reference sequence). The V gene end was trimmed by 5 bases and the J gene end by 7 bases; junction bases not matched to a gene: 1. The CDR3 is 12 amino acids.

The genes are TRBV2 and TRBJ2-5; D is unclear. Trimming left V 3 bases short and J 5 bases short, with 7 bases between. Germline CDR1 is SNHLY and CDR2 is FYNNEI. This CDR3 spans 12 amino acids. The CDR3 here is CASSEVEETQYF. Written as DNA, the CDR3 is TGTGCCAGCAGTGAGGTTGAGGAGACCCAGTACTTC.

This sequence joins TRBV12-5 and TRBJ2-1; 9 positions match TRBD1. Germline loops: CDR1 LGHNT, CDR2 FRNRAP. V shed 6 bases and J 8 bases; nucleotides not matched to a gene: 11. The CDR3 runs to 15 residues. This chain's CDR3 is CASGNSGQGRHEQFF. The CDR3 nucleotides are TGTGCTAGTGGCAATTCTGGACAGGGGCGGCATGAGCAGTTCTTC. Combining the CDR3 with reference TRBV12-5 and TRBJ2-1 gives the whole variable domain DARVTQTPRHKVTEMGQEVTMRCQPILGHNTVFWYRQTMMQGLELLAYFRNRAPLDDSGMPKDRFSAEMPDATLATLKIQPSEPRDSAVYFCASGNSGQGRHEQFFGPGTRLTVL.

The V gene is TRBV18, the J gene TRBJ1-5; D is ambiguous. This CDR3 region has 16 residues. Looked up from germline, CDR1 is KGHSH and CDR2 is LQKENI. V lost 2 bases and J lost 5, with 16 bases in between. As DNA, the CDR3 is TGTGCCAGCTCACCAGCGGTTCTGGGCCTAGATCAGCCCCAGCATTTT. This encodes CASSPAVLGLDQPQHF.

This chain links TRBV2 with TRBJ2-3; TRBD1 agrees at 11 bases. Germline CDR1 SNHLY, CDR2 FYNNEI. CDR3 length equals 18 residues. V shed 2 bases, J shed 3 bases, and the junction held 10 bases outside the gene matches. The CDR3 bases are TGTGCCAGCAGTGAACAAGTTCCCTGGGACAGGGGGACAGATACGCAGTATTTT. As protein: CASSEQVPWDRGTDTQYF.

V gene TRBV3-1 (or the pseudogene TRBV3-2) combines with J gene TRBJ2-1; 12 nucleotides agree with TRBD2. V gave up 4 bases and J gave up 2 bases; unmatched junction bases: 0. Germline values: CDR1 LGHDT, CDR2 YNNKEL (reference sequence). The CDR3 covers 15 residues. Here the CDR3 reads CASSPSGGAYNEQFF. The CDR3 nucleotides read TGTGCCAGCAGCCCTAGCGGGGGGGCCTACAATGAGCAGTTCTTC.

The genes are TRBV7-2 and TRBJ2-1; possibly TRBD2 for D (5 bases). V was shortened by 6 bases and J by 7 bases, with 13 bases between the two germline ends. CDR3 length equals 13 residues. The germline gives CDR1 SGHTA, CDR2 FQGNSA. The CDR3 region has the DNA TGTGCCAGCAGTTCAACGAGGGAAAATGAGCAGTTCTTC. It translates to CASSSTRENEQFF. Combining the CDR3 with reference TRBV7-2 and TRBJ2-1 gives the whole variable domain GAGVSQSPSNKVTEKGKDVELRCDPISGHTALYWYRQSLGQGLEFLIYFQGNSAPDKSGLPSDRFSAERTGGSVSTLTIQRTQQEDSAVYLCASSSTRENEQFFGPGTRLTVL.

This clone was observed a handful of times. The V call is TRBV4-1, the J call TRBJ1-2, with D unresolved. This CDR3 spans 17 amino acids. The V end was cut by 1 base, the J end by 8 bases, with 23 bases between. CDR1 is MGHRA, CDR2 YSYEKL, per germline. CDR3 protein: CASSQVREDRRTGGYTF. For the CDR3, the DNA is TGCGCCAGCAGCCAAGTCCGTGAGGACCGAAGAACGGGCGGCTACACCTTC.

V is TRBV6-6 and J is TRBJ2-5; D is undetermined. The CDR3 runs to 15 residues. Germline V gene sequence: CDR1 MNHNY, CDR2 SVGAGI (reference sequence). With 0 bases removed from V and 5 bases from J, the gap between germline ends came to 13 bases. The CDR3 sequence is CASSYSAASGETQYF. CDR3 DNA: TGTGCCAGCAGTTACTCGGCGGCTAGTGGGGAGACCCAGTACTTC.

The chain has TRBV4-2 and TRBJ2-7, with a weak D call TRBD2 (5 bases). The CDR3 totals 15 residues. Looked up from germline, CDR1 is LGHNA and CDR2 is YNFKEQ. V dropped 0 bases and J dropped 0 bases, with 9 bases sitting between them. Here the CDR3 DNA reads TGTGCCAGCAGCCAAGAAGCGGTGAGCTCCTACGAGCAGTACTTC. Translated: CASSQEAVSSYEQYF.

This chain connects TRBV29-1 to TRBJ1-1; 9 bases are a match to TRBD1. This CDR3 has 15 residues. J lost 0 bases, V lost 6 bases, and 8 bases had no gene match. Germline V gene lookup returns CDR1 SQVTM and CDR2 ANQGSEA. The CDR3 DNA reads TGCAGCGTGGGACAGGGCTGGGGGATGAACACTGAAGCTTTCTTT. Residues: CSVGQGWGMNTEAFF.

V usage is TRBV18 and J usage is TRBJ2-1; D is possibly TRBD2 (5 bases). This CDR3 is 12 amino acids long. Germline V CDR1 and CDR2: KGHSH, LQKENI. Trimming removed 2 bases at V and 8 bases at J, with 7 bases between. The chain's CDR3 is CASSPMRDEQFF. CDR3 nucleotides: TGTGCCAGCTCACCAATGAGGGATGAGCAGTTCTTC.

The chain couples TRBV4-2 to TRBJ1-4; TRBD1 matches at 7 bases. Germline V gives CDR1 LGHNA, CDR2 YNFKEQ. This CDR3 comprises 17 residues. Unmatched junction bases numbered 10, after V lost 0 bases and J lost 6 bases. The CDR3 reads CASSQDREGALDEKLFF. The CDR3 DNA reads as TGTGCCAGCAGCCAAGATAGGGAGGGGGCGCTTGATGAAAAACTGTTTTTT.

The chain joins TRBV19 to TRBJ1-1; D ambiguous. Germline CDR1 and CDR2: LNHDA and SQIVND (reference sequence). Trimming shortened V by 7 bases and J by 0 bases, and 15 bases separated the two germline ends. This CDR3 has 15 residues. The CDR3 DNA reads TGTGCCAGTAAGGAGTCGCCACTAATGAACACTGAAGCTTTCTTT. Amino acids: CASKESPLMNTEAFF.

The rearrangement links TRBV9 to TRBJ2-2, with D maybe TRBD2 (5 bases). Per the germline V gene, CDR1 is SGDLS and CDR2 is YYNGEE. This CDR3 is built from 16 residues. Trimming stripped 2 bases from V and 7 bases from J, with 18 bases between. The CDR3 spells CASSVSRALGGGELFF. The CDR3 DNA reads as TGTGCCAGCAGCGTCTCGCGGGCCCTAGGTGGCGGGGAGCTGTTTTTT.